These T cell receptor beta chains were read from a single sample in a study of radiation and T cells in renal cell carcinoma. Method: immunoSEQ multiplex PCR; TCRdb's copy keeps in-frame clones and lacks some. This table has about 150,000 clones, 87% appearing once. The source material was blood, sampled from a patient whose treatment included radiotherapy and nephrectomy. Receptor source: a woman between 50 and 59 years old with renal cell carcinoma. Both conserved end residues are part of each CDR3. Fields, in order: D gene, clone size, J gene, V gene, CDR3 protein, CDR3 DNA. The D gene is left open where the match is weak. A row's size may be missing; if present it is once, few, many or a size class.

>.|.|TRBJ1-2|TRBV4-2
CASSQETTGLIRGYTF
TGTGCCAGCAGCCAAGAAACGACCGGGCTCATAAGGGGCTACACCTTC
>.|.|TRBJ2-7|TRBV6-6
CASSYQRTAPGEQYF
TGTGCCAGCAGTTACCAGAGGACAGCCCCGGGTGAGCAGTACTTC
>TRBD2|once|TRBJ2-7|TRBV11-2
CASSTTGTRTAEQYF
TGTGCCAGCAGCACCACCGGGACTAGAACCGCCGAGCAGTACTTC
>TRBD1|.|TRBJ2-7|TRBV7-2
CASSLSFGTDYEQYF
TGTGCCAGCAGCTTATCCTTCGGGACAGACTACGAGCAGTACTTC
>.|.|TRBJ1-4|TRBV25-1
CASSHLRGAAEKLFF
TGTGCCAGCAGTCATTTGAGGGGGGCGGCAGAAAAACTGTTTTTT
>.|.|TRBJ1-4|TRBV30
CAWRSGGKLFF
TGTGCCTGGAGGAGTGGGGGAAAACTGTTTTTT
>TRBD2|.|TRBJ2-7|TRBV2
CASMGGGGASIYEQYF
TGTGCCAGCATGGGTGGCGGGGGGGCTTCTATATACGAGCAGTACTTC
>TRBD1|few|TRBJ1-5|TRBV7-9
CASSPSGQGNQPQHF
TGTGCCAGCAGCCCCTCCGGACAGGGGAATCAGCCCCAGCATTTT
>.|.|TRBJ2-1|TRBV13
CASSFTGRDEQFF
TGTGCCAGCAGCTTCACAGGGAGAGATGAGCAGTTCTTC
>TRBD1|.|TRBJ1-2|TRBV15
CATSRGGTAYGYTF
TGTGCCACCAGCAGAGGCGGGACAGCTTATGGCTACACCTTC
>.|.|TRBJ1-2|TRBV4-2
CASSPDGGNYGYTF
TGTGCCAGCAGCCCAGACGGGGGTAACTATGGCTACACCTTC